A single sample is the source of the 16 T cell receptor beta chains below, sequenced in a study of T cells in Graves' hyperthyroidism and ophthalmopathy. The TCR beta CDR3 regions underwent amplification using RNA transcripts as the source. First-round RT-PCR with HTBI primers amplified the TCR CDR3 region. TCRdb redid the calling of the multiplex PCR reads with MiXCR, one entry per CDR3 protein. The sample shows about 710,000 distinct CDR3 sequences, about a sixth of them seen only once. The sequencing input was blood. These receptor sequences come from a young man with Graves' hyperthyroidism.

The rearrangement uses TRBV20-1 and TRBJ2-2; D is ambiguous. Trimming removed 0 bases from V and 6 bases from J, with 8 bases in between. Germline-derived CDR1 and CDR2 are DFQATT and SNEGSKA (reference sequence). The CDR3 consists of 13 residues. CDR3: CSARDWSSGELFF. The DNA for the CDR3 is TGCAGTGCTAGAGATTGGAGTTCCGGGGAGCTGTTTTTT.

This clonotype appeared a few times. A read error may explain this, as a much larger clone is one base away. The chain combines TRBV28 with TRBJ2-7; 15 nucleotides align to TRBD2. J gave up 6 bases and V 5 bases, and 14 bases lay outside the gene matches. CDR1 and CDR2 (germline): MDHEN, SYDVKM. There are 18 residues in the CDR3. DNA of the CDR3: TGTGCCAGCAGTCCCGGGACTAGCGGGGGGCTCCTGGGTGGCGAGCAGTACTTC. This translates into CASSPGTSGGLLGGEQYF.

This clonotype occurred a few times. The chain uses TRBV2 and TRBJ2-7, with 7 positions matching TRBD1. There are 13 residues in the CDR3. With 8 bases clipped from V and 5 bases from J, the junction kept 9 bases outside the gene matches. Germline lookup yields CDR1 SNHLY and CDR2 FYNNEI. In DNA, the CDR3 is TGTGCCAGCGGACTTTTCCAGGGGGACGAGCAGTACTTC. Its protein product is CASGLFQGDEQYF.

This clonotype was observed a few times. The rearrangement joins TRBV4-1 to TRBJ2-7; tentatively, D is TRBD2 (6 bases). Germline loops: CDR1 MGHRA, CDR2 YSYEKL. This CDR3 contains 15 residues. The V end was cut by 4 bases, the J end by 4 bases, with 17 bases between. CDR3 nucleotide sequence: TGCGCCAGCAGCCCAGGAGTAGCGGAATTGTACGAGCAGTACTTC. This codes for CASSPGVAELYEQYF.

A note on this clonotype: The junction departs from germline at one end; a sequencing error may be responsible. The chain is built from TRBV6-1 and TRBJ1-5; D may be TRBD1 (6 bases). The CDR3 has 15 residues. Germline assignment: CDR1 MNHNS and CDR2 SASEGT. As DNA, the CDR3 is TGTGCCAGCAGAGAAGGGGGAATTGAGGATCAGCCCCAGCATTTT. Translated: CASREGGIEDQPQHF.

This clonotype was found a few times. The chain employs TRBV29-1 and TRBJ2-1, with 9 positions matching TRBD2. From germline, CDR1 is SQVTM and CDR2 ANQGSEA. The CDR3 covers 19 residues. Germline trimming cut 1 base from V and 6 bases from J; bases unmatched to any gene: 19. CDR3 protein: CSVEGPLSPSGKVFNEQFF. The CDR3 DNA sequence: TGCAGCGTTGAAGGTCCGTTATCCCCTAGCGGGAAAGTTTTCAATGAGCAGTTCTTC.

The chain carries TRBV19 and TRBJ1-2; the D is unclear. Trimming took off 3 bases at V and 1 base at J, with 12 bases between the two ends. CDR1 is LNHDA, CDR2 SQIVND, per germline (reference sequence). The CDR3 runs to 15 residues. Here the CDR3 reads CASSMAGFLNYGYTF. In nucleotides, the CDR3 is TGTGCCAGTAGTATGGCCGGCTTTCTTAACTATGGCTACACCTTC. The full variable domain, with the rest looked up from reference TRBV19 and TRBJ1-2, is DGGITQSPKYLFRKEGQNVTLSCEQNLNHDAMYWYRQDPGQGLRLIYYSQIVNDFQKGDIAEGYSVSREKKESFPLTVTSAQKNPTAFYLCASSMAGFLNYGYTFGSGTRLTVV.

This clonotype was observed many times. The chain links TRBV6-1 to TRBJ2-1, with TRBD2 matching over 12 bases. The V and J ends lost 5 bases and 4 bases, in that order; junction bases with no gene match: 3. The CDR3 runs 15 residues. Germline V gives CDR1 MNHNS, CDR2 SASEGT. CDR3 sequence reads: CASSRLAGDYNEQFF. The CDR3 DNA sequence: TGTGCCAGCAGTAGACTAGCGGGAGATTACAATGAGCAGTTCTTC.

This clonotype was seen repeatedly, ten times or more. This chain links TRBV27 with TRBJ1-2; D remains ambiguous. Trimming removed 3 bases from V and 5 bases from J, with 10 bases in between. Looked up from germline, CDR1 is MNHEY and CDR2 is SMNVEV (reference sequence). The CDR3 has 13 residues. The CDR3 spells CASSFKGPYGYTF. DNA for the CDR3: TGTGCCAGCAGTTTTAAAGGACCTTATGGCTACACCTTC.

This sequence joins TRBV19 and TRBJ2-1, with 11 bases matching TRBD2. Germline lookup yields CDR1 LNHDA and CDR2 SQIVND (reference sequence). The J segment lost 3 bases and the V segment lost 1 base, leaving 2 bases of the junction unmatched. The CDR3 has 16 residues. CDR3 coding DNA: TGTGCCAGTAGTATAGTACTAGCGGGGGACTACAATGAGCAGTTCTTC. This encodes CASSIVLAGDYNEQFF.

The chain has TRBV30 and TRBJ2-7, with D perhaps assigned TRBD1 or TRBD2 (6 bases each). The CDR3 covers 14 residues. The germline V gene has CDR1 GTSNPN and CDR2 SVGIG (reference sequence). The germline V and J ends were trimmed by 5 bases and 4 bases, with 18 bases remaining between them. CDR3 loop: CAWAPPGAAYEQYF. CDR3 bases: TGTGCCTGGGCCCCGCCGGGGGCAGCTTACGAGCAGTACTTC.

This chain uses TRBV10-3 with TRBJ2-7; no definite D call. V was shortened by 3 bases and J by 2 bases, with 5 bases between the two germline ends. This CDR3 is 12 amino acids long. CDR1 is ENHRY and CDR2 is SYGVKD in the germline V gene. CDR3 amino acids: CAISDHTYEQYF. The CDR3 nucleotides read TGTGCCATCAGTGACCATACCTACGAGCAGTACTTC.

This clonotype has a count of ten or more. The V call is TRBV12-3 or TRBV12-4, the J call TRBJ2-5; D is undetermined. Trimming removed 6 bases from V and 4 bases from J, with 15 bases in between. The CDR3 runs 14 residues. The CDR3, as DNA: TGTGCCAGCAGACCCGACTTGGAGCGAGAGACCCAGTACTTC. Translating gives CASRPDLERETQYF.

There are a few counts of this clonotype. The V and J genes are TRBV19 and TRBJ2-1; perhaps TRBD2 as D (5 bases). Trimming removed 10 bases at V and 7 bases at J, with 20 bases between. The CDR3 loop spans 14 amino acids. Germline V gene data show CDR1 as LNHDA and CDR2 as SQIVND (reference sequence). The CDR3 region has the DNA TGTGCCACTGGCTTTAAGGGAGTAAATAATGAGCAGTTCTTC. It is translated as CATGFKGVNNEQFF.

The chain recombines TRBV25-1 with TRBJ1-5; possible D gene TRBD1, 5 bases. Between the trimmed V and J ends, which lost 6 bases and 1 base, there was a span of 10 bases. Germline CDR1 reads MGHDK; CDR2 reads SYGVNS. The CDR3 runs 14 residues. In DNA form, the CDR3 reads TGTGCCAGCAGCTGGGGGGTGAGCAATCAGCCCCAGCATTTT. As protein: CASSWGVSNQPQHF.

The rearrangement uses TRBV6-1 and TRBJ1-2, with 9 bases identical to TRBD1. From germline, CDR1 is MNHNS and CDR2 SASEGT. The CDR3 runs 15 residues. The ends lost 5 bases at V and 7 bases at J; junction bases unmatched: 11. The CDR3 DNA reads TGTGCCAGCAGTCCCGGGGGGGACAGGGTCTTTGGCTACACCTTC. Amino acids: CASSPGGDRVFGYTF.